Reported below is one TCR beta chain. The CDR3 runs to 16 residues. Germline V CDR1 and CDR2: LNHNV, YYDKDF (reference sequence). Trimming pared 0 bases from V and 0 bases from J, leaving 9 bases between. In TCRdb, the RT-PCR reads were re-called with MiXCR into one record per CDR3 protein. The sample records fewer than 800,000 distinct CDR3 sequences, approximately 14% being singletons. The V and J genes are TRBV15 and TRBJ1-5, with D unresolved. The sequenced sample consisted of memory CD4+ T cells from blood. The receptor was derived from a female donor in good health, serving as a healthy control. CDR3 sequence (DNA): TGTGCCACCAGCAGAGATTCCAGATTTAGCAATCAGCCCCAGCATTTT. Translating gives CATSRDSRFSNQPQHF.